This TCR beta chain was sequenced for a study of CD8 T cells in ankylosing spondylitis. At least ten counts were recorded for this clonotype. Antigen unknown. V was clipped by 0 bases and J by 2 bases, with 10 bases between them. The CDR3 spans 15 residues. Germline assignment: CDR1 SGHRS and CDR2 YFSETQ. Points from the study as a whole: Matched ankylosing spondylitis synovial fluid reportedly showed significant enrichment of disease-linked clones.

TCRdb passed the 5' RACE reads through MiXCR, listing each CDR3 protein once. The sample lists approximately 240,000 distinct CDR3 sequences, 24% seen once, with approximately 0.61% in the top ten. The sample comprised blood, either unsorted or a sorted T cell fraction (not recorded which). This clonotype was obtained from a male donor with ankylosing spondylitis or in good health (not recorded which). The gene calls are TRBV5-1 and TRBJ2-3; no clear D gene. The CDR3 sequence is CASSLVGGNTDTQYF. CDR3 in DNA: TGCGCCAGCAGCTTGGTCGGTGGAAACACAGATACGCAGTATTTT.